This entry lists 2 T cell receptor beta chains sequenced from one sample in a study of T cells in localized non-small cell lung cancer. Assay: immunoSEQ multiplex PCR; the TCRdb copy retains only in-frame clones and omits some. The table has approximately 7,100 clones, around 45% seen once. Sequences were derived from lung tumor tissue, sampled before any cancer treatment. The receptors stem from a man aged 40 to 75 with stage III lung adenocarcinoma.

The chain is built from TRBV12-1 and TRBJ2-7; the table gives TRBD2 as D, unverified against the DNA. TRBV12-1 is recorded as a pseudogene. The CDR3 has 16 residues. CDR3 sequence (DNA): TGTGCCAGCAGCTTTGGGCTGGGACTAAGGTGGTACGAGCAGTACTTC. Protein sequence: CASSFGLGLRWYEQYF.

This chain joins TRBV25-1 and TRBJ2-1; perhaps D is TRBD1 or TRBD2 (5 bases each). V lost 4 bases to trimming and J lost 15 bases, with 28 bases between them. The germline V gene encodes CDR1 MGHDK and CDR2 SYGVNS. CDR3 length: 16 amino acids. In DNA form, the CDR3 reads TGTGCCAGCAGTGTCACCGCCCTGTTGCGGAATGAGGGGACGTTCTTC. Amino acids: CASSVTALLRNEGTFF.